This note documents a single T cell receptor (beta chain) sequence. Its cognate antigen is unknown. This table comes from immunoSEQ multiplex PCR, and its TCRdb copy is limited to in-frame clones, with some not included. The sample carries under 55,000 clones, 91% recorded once. Per the germline V gene, CDR1 is LNHDA and CDR2 is SQIVND (reference sequence). Trimming removed 6 bases from V and 7 bases from J; junction bases left unmatched: 6. The CDR3 totals 15 residues. The data were obtained in a study of T cells in localized non-small cell lung cancer. Study-wide points: Adjacent uninvolved lung tissue had the highest T cell clonality, exceeding tumor.

The chain has TRBV19 and TRBJ2-3; 14 bases line up with TRBD2. The sequence derives from a woman aged 35 to 70 with stage II lung adenocarcinoma. The material was PBMCs, obtained before any cancer treatment. In DNA form, the CDR3 reads TGTGCCAGTAGGGGACTAGCGGGAGAGGCTTATACGCAGTATTTT. Translating gives CASRGLAGEAYTQYF.